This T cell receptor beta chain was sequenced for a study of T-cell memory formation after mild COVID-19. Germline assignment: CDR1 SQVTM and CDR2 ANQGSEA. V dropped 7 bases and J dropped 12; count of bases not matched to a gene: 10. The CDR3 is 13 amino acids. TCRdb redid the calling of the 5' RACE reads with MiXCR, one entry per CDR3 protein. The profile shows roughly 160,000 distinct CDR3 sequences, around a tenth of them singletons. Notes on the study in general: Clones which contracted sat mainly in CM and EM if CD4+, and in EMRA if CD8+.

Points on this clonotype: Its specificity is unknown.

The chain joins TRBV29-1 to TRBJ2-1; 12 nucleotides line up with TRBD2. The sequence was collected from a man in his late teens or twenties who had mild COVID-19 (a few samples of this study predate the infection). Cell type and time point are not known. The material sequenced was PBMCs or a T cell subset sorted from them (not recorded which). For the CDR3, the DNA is TGCAGCGATGGACTAGCGGGGCCCGAAGTGCAGTTCTTC. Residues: CSDGLAGPEVQFF.